The 9 T cell receptor beta chains listed next were all sequenced from one sample in a study of shared clonotypes between healthy human individuals. CD45RO-negative cells were positively selected for CCR7, leaving out terminally differentiated effector memory CD45RA+ cells. Profiling relied on immunoSEQ multiplex PCR, and the TCRdb table lists in-frame clones only, not all of them. The sample lists approximately 2,000,000 clones, just under 95% seen once, with over 1.5% in the top ten. The sample taken for sequencing was naive CD8+ T cells from PBMCs. All receptors derive from a man aged 18 to 29 in good health. Some clones in this sample may be carry-over from other donors' samples.

The genes are TRBV5-1 and TRBJ2-4; D unclear. The CDR3 loop spans 14 amino acids. The V gene lost 0 bases and the J gene lost 7 bases, with 11 bases spanning the gap. Looked up from germline, CDR1 is SGHRS and CDR2 is YFSETQ. The CDR3 DNA follows: TGCGCCAGCAGCTTGGTAGGGTTCGATAACATTCAGTACTTC. Translation gives CASSLVGFDNIQYF.

With regard to this clone: This CDR3 is also generated by other DNA sequences in the sample. This sequence joins TRBV19 and TRBJ1-5; D unresolved. Germline CDR1 and CDR2: LNHDA and SQIVND (reference sequence). The CDR3 consists of 14 residues. Between the trimmed V and J ends, which lost 6 bases and 2 bases, there was a span of 11 bases. The CDR3 coding sequence is TGTGCCAGTAGGATACGAGGTGGCAATCAGCCCCAGCATTTT. It yields the protein CASRIRGGNQPQHF.

The rearrangement joins TRBV27 to TRBJ2-7; the D gene is possibly TRBD2 (5 bases). The CDR3 contains 13 residues. Germline CDR1 is MNHEY and CDR2 is SMNVEV (reference sequence). V dropped 3 bases and J dropped 3 bases, with 9 bases sitting between them. The CDR3 is CASSFGDYYEQYF. The DNA of the CDR3 is TGTGCCAGCAGTTTTGGAGACTACTACGAGCAGTACTTC.

The chain has TRBV11-1 and TRBJ2-3; possibly TRBD1 for D (6 bases). The CDR3 consists of 16 residues. V shed 2 bases and J shed 2 bases, with 14 bases lying between them. In germline, CDR1 is SGHAT, CDR2 FQDESV (reference sequence). The CDR3 DNA reads TGTGCCAGCAGCTTACCCAAGGACAGCCCCACAGATACGCAGTATTTT. As protein: CASSLPKDSPTDTQYF.

The J gene is TRBJ2-1, the V gene TRBV2; perhaps TRBD2 as D (5 bases). The CDR3 has 16 residues. Germline assignment: CDR1 SNHLY and CDR2 FYNNEI. V lost 6 bases, J lost 0 bases, and 15 bases lay in between. CDR3 protein: CASSRLAQSSYNEQFF. The CDR3 region has the DNA TGTGCCAGCAGCCGCCTAGCTCAGAGCTCCTACAATGAGCAGTTCTTC.

The chain carries TRBV5-6 and TRBJ2-7, with 8 positions matching TRBD2. After removal of 3 bases from V and 7 bases from J, the junction contained 15 bases not matched to a gene. The CDR3 spans 16 residues. In germline, CDR1 is SGHDT, CDR2 YYEEEE. CDR3 residues: CASSSAGTSGTEEQYF. The CDR3, as DNA: TGTGCCAGCAGCTCAGCCGGGACTAGTGGAACGGAGGAGCAGTACTTC.

The chain joins TRBV4-3 to TRBJ2-7, with 8 bases lining up with TRBD1. This CDR3 spans 16 amino acids. The ends lost 4 bases at V and 2 bases at J; junction bases unmatched: 10. Germline loops: CDR1 LGHNA, CDR2 YSLEER. CDR3 DNA: TGCGCCAGCAGCCCATTATTGGGACAGGCAACCTACGAGCAGTACTTC. Translation: CASSPLLGQATYEQYF.

The V and J genes are TRBV5-4 and TRBJ2-1, with 7 bases lining up with TRBD2. The V gene end was trimmed by 7 bases and the J gene end by 5 bases; junction bases not matched to a gene: 6. Germline CDR1 SGHNT, CDR2 YYREEE (reference sequence). The CDR3 has 13 residues. The CDR3 here is CASRSGADNEQFF. CDR3 DNA: TGTGCCAGCCGAAGCGGGGCGGACAATGAGCAGTTCTTC.

The table lists this clone with a few counts. This rearrangement joins TRBV7-4 to TRBJ1-1, with no clear D. The CDR3 runs 14 residues. V was trimmed by 2 bases and J by 4 bases, leaving 11 bases between them. The germline gives CDR1 SGHVT, CDR2 SQSDAQ. Here the CDR3 DNA reads TGTGCCAGCAGCTTATCAAGGAAGATCACTGAAGCTTTCTTT. This encodes CASSLSRKITEAFF.